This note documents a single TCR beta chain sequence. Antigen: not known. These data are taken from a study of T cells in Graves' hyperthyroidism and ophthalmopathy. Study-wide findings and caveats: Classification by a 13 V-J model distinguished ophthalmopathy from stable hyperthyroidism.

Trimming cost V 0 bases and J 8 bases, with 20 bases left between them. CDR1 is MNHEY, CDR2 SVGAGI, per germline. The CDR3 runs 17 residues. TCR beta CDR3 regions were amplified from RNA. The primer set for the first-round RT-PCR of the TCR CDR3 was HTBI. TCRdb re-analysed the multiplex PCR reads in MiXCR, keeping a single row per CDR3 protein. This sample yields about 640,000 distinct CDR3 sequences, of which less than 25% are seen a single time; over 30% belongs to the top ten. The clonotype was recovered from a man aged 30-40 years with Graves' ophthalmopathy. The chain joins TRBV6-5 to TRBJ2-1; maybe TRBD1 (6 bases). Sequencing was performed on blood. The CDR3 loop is CASSYSGWQGLFDEQFF. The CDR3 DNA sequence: TGTGCCAGCAGTTACTCGGGATGGCAGGGGTTGTTCGATGAGCAGTTCTTC.